This T cell receptor beta chain was recovered during a study of shared clonotypes between healthy human individuals. The study's findings and limits: Shared clonotypes: about 5% naive CD4, under 4% naive CD8, less than 2.5% memory CD4, approximately 0.37% memory CD8. Relative to clonotypes present in all four donors, those not shared had lower generation probabilities. What rarefaction showed was incomplete sorted-subset sequencing despite large depth.

Terminally differentiated effector memory CD45RA+ cells were excluded from the naive CD8 cells, which were CD45RO-negative and positively selected for CCR7. The V gene's germline CDR1 is ENHRY and CDR2 SYGVKD. The CDR3 is 13 residues long. Trimming removed 4 bases from V and 4 bases from J, with 11 bases in between. Comments on this clone: Its cognate antigen is unknown.

Authors' data handling: Because ImmunoSEQ provided only junction sequences with no quality scores, the filtering differed. This table comes from immunoSEQ multiplex PCR, and its TCRdb copy is limited to in-frame clones, with some not included. The D gene and trimming were derived from the DNA, and the V and J assignments and clone size from that table. The data show millions of clones, with approximately 94% seen just once and around 1.1% held by the top ten. This receptor was identified in a man between 18 and 29 years old in good health. The chain carries TRBV10-3 and TRBJ2-7, with D uncertain. Sample: naive CD8+ T cells sorted from blood. The CDR3 reads CAISGTLSYEQYF. CDR3 DNA sequence: TGTGCCATCAGTGGGACGCTTTCTTACGAGCAGTACTTC.